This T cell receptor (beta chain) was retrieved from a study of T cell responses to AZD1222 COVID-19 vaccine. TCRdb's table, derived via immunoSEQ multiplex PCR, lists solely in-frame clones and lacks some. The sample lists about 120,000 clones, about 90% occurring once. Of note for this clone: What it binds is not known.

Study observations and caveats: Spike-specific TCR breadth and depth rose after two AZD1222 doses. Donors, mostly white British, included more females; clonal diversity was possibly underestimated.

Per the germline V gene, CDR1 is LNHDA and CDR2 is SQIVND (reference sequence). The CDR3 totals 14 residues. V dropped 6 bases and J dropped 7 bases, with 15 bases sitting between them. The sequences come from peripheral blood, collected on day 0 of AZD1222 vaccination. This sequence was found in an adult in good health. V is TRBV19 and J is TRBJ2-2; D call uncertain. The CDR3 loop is CASRTVGSGGELFF. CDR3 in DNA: TGTGCCAGTAGAACTGTGGGGTCGGGCGGGGAGCTGTTTTTT.